The T cell receptor (beta chain) described here comes from a study of regulatory T cells in long-lasting Graves disease. Study outcomes and limitations: TCR diversity was lower in persistent than newly diagnosed Graves' disease.

The germline V gene has CDR1 MDHEN and CDR2 SYDVKM. This CDR3 spans 15 amino acids. Described time point: newly diagnosed GD, antithyroid drugs for less than 3 months. Scientists built the TCR library using RNA that was extracted from PBMCs. Relying on iRepertoire HTBI primers and Arm-PCR of CDR3 regions, the team built TCR beta libraries. In TCRdb, the multiplex PCR reads were re-called with MiXCR into one record per CDR3 protein. The data contain roughly 500,000 distinct CDR3 sequences, 13% to 15% of them singletons. Of note for this clonotype: Its specificity is unknown. At one boundary the junction diverges from the germline segment, which might be a read error.

These data were likewise used in another study, on T cells in Graves' hyperthyroidism and ophthalmopathy. This second study says: Every diagnosis used clinical symptoms, serum thyroxine and TRAb, thyroid ultrasound and orbital computed tomography. Initially, a first-round RT-PCR of the TCR CDR3 employed the HTBI primer set. Blood also showed most of the thyroid clonotypes that were expanded above 0.001.

The sequence was obtained from a woman in her forties or fifties with Graves disease. The chain joins TRBV28 to TRBJ2-2; D might be TRBD2 (5 bases). The sequences come from peripheral blood mononuclear cells (PBMCs), collected at new diagnosis, from a patient treated with antithyroid drugs. The CDR3 protein is CASTRPTTNTGDLFF. Here the CDR3 DNA reads TGTGCCAGCACCCGTCCGACAACGAACACCGGGGATCTGTTTTTT. Together with reference TRBV28 and TRBJ2-2, the CDR3 gives the full variable domain: DVKVTQSSRYLVKRTGEKVFLECVQDMDHENMFWYRQDPGLGLRLIYFSYDVKMKEKGDIPEGYSVSREKKERFSLILESASTNQTSMYLCASTRPTTNTGDLFFGEGSRLTVL.